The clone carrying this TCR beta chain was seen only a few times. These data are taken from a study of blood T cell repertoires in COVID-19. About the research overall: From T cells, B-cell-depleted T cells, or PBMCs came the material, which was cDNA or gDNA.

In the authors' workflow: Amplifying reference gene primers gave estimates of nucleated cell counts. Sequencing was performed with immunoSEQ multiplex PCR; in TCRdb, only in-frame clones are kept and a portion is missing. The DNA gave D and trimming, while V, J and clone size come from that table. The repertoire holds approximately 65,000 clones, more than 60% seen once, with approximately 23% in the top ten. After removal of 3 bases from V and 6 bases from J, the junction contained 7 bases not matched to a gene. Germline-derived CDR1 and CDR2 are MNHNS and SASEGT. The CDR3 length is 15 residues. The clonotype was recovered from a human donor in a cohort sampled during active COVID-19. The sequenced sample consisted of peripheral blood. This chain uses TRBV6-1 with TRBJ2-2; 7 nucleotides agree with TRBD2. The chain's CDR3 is CASSDLGRAAGELFF. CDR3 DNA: TGTGCCAGCAGTGACCTAGGGAGGGCGGCCGGGGAGCTGTTTTTT.